This passage covers 2 T cell receptor beta chains from one sample sequenced in a study of blood T cell repertoires in COVID-19. Produced via immunoSEQ multiplex PCR; TCRdb's table is partial and in-frame only. Of approximately 210,000 clones listed, approximately 87% were seen once; the top ten hold 0.7% to 0.8%. The sequenced sample consisted of peripheral blood. Source of these receptors: a woman in her sixties or seventies with acute or convalescent COVID-19.

The V and J genes are TRBV25-1 and TRBJ1-1; 7 positions agree with TRBD1. In germline, CDR1 is MGHDK, CDR2 SYGVNS. V lost 7 bases and J lost 0; bases outside the gene matches: 2. The CDR3 runs to 13 residues. CDR3 sequence: CASKGQMNTEAFF. DNA for the CDR3: TGTGCCAGCAAGGGACAGATGAACACTGAAGCTTTCTTT.

This chain connects TRBV9 to TRBJ2-1, with TRBD2 identical over 16 bases. With V trimmed by 4 bases and J by 7 bases, 2 bases remained unmatched. In germline, CDR1 is SGDLS, CDR2 YYNGEE. This CDR3 contains 15 residues. In DNA form, the CDR3 reads TGTGCCAGCAGCCCGGGACTAGCGGGGGGGAATGAGCAGTTCTTC. Translated: CASSPGLAGGNEQFF.